Listed below are T cell receptor beta chains from one sample, sequenced in a study of early T cells in non-severe SARS-CoV-2 infection. Using its own MiXCR run on the 5' RACE reads, TCRdb lists one record per CDR3 protein. The sample holds 100,000 to 150,000 distinct CDR3 sequences, more than 12% seen once. Material: whole blood. Receptors originate from an adult who was a healthcare worker with PCR-confirmed SARS-CoV-2 infection or an uninfected control (not recorded which). CDR3s include the opening cysteine and the closing phenylalanine or tryptophan. The order of the fields is J gene, D gene, clone size, V gene, CDR3 protein, CDR3 DNA. The D gene is left open where the match is weak. Clone size is not always given. Where it is, it says once, few, many or a class for expanded clones.

j_gene: TRBJ1-2; d_gene: TRBD1; abundance: few; v_gene: TRBV27; CDR3aa: CASSLIGQGENGYTF; CDR3nt: TGTGCCAGCAGTTTAATCGGACAGGGAGAGAATGGCTACACCTTC
j_gene: TRBJ2-3; d_gene: .; abundance: .; v_gene: TRBV14; CDR3aa: CASSQGPRDTQYF; CDR3nt: TGTGCCAGCAGCCAAGGGCCACGAGATACGCAGTATTTT
j_gene: TRBJ2-5; d_gene: .; abundance: few; v_gene: TRBV28; CDR3aa: CASSLGHLETQYF; CDR3nt: TGTGCCAGCAGTTTGGGACACCTAGAGACCCAGTACTTC
j_gene: TRBJ1-1; d_gene: .; abundance: .; v_gene: TRBV29-1; CDR3aa: CSAGQTKNTEAFF; CDR3nt: TGCAGCGCCGGACAGACCAAGAACACTGAAGCTTTCTTT
j_gene: TRBJ2-3; d_gene: TRBD2; abundance: many; v_gene: TRBV10-3; CDR3aa: CAISEGTSGGLTDTQYF; CDR3nt: TGTGCCATCAGTGAAGGGACTAGCGGGGGGCTCACAGATACGCAGTATTTT
j_gene: TRBJ1-3; d_gene: .; abundance: once; v_gene: TRBV9; CDR3aa: CASSRPGQLGNTIYF; CDR3nt: TGTGCCAGCAGCCGTCCCGGACAGCTTGGAAACACCATATATTTT
j_gene: TRBJ1-1; d_gene: .; abundance: .; v_gene: TRBV7-6; CDR3aa: CASSPPELTEAFF; CDR3nt: TGTGCCAGCAGCCCCCCGGAGTTGACTGAAGCTTTCTTT
j_gene: TRBJ2-3; d_gene: TRBD2; abundance: few; v_gene: TRBV4-1; CDR3aa: CASSQFPVGEGLSTDTQYF; CDR3nt: TGCGCCAGCAGCCAATTTCCCGTGGGGGAGGGCCTGAGCACAGATACGCAGTATTTT
j_gene: TRBJ1-5; d_gene: .; abundance: .; v_gene: TRBV4-1; CDR3aa: CASSQDQDPPHQPQHF; CDR3nt: TGCGCCAGCAGCCAAGATCAGGACCCCCCCCATCAGCCCCAGCATTTT
j_gene: TRBJ2-5; d_gene: TRBD1; abundance: few; v_gene: TRBV7-2; CDR3aa: CASSWDRQETQYF; CDR3nt: TGTGCCAGCAGCTGGGACAGGCAAGAGACCCAGTACTTC
j_gene: TRBJ1-3; d_gene: .; abundance: .; v_gene: TRBV7-9; CDR3aa: CASSLSGDRGNTIYF; CDR3nt: TGTGCCAGCAGCTTAAGCGGAGACAGGGGAAACACCATATATTTT
j_gene: TRBJ2-2; d_gene: .; abundance: few; v_gene: TRBV12-3/TRBV12-4; CDR3aa: CASSSRIGTTGELFF; CDR3nt: TGTGCCAGCAGCTCAAGGATAGGGACGACCGGGGAGCTGTTTTTT
j_gene: TRBJ2-3; d_gene: TRBD2; abundance: few; v_gene: TRBV20-1; CDR3aa: CSAQTIAGSYTDTQYF; CDR3nt: TGCAGTGCTCAAACTATAGCGGGGAGCTACACAGATACGCAGTATTTT
j_gene: TRBJ2-3; d_gene: .; abundance: few; v_gene: TRBV7-6; CDR3aa: CASSLRHRRSTDTQYF; CDR3nt: TGTGCCAGCAGCTTGAGGCACAGGCGAAGCACAGATACGCAGTATTTT
j_gene: TRBJ1-1; d_gene: .; abundance: .; v_gene: TRBV5-1; CDR3aa: CASSPRAGEGTEAFF; CDR3nt: TGCGCCAGCAGCCCCAGGGCAGGGGAGGGAACTGAAGCTTTCTTT
j_gene: TRBJ1-1; d_gene: TRBD1; abundance: .; v_gene: TRBV14; CDR3aa: CASSPWTGDLNTEAFF; CDR3nt: TGTGCCAGCAGCCCCTGGACAGGAGACTTGAACACTGAAGCTTTCTTT
j_gene: TRBJ1-1; d_gene: .; abundance: few; v_gene: TRBV30; CDR3aa: CAWSVTGDIYTEAFF; CDR3nt: TGTGCCTGGAGCGTGACAGGTGATATATACACTGAAGCTTTCTTT
j_gene: TRBJ2-1; d_gene: .; abundance: .; v_gene: TRBV9; CDR3aa: CASSPLGDGNEQFF; CDR3nt: TGTGCCAGCAGCCCGCTGGGGGATGGTAATGAGCAGTTCTTC
j_gene: TRBJ2-1; d_gene: TRBD2; abundance: .; v_gene: TRBV30; CDR3aa: CACSGGAYNEQFF; CDR3nt: TGTGCCTGCAGCGGGGGGGCCTACAATGAGCAGTTCTTC
j_gene: TRBJ1-1; d_gene: .; abundance: few; v_gene: TRBV27; CDR3aa: CASSSYGQTDRRYTEAFF; CDR3nt: TGTGCCAGCAGTTCCTACGGACAGACCGACCGGAGGTACACTGAAGCTTTCTTT
j_gene: TRBJ1-4; d_gene: .; abundance: few; v_gene: TRBV20-1; CDR3aa: CSARDRGKEKLFF; CDR3nt: TGCAGTGCTAGGGACAGAGGCAAGGAAAAACTGTTTTTT
j_gene: TRBJ2-1; d_gene: .; abundance: many; v_gene: TRBV29-1; CDR3aa: CSVGDNEQFF; CDR3nt: TGCAGCGTGGGTGACAATGAGCAGTTCTTC
j_gene: TRBJ1-1; d_gene: .; abundance: many; v_gene: TRBV12-3/TRBV12-4; CDR3aa: CASSSTNTEAFF; CDR3nt: TGTGCCAGCAGTTCTACGAACACTGAAGCTTTCTTT
j_gene: TRBJ1-5; d_gene: .; abundance: few; v_gene: TRBV7-9; CDR3aa: CASSLGSGEDQPQHF; CDR3nt: TGTGCCAGCAGCTTAGGTTCAGGGGAGGATCAGCCCCAGCATTTT
j_gene: TRBJ1-1; d_gene: .; abundance: few; v_gene: TRBV29-1; CDR3aa: CSVAGRQPGFSTEAFF; CDR3nt: TGCAGCGTTGCTGGCCGGCAGCCAGGTTTTAGCACTGAAGCTTTCTTT
j_gene: TRBJ2-5; d_gene: .; abundance: .; v_gene: TRBV20-1; CDR3aa: CSARVLATETQYF; CDR3nt: TGCAGTGCTAGAGTCCTAGCAACGGAGACCCAGTACTTC
j_gene: TRBJ2-5; d_gene: .; abundance: .; v_gene: TRBV3-1; CDR3aa: CASSQEGVTGTQYF; CDR3nt: TGTGCCAGCAGCCAAGAAGGGGTGACGGGGACCCAGTACTTC
j_gene: TRBJ1-2; d_gene: TRBD1; abundance: few; v_gene: TRBV7-9; CDR3aa: CASSLALDRGRYGYTF; CDR3nt: TGTGCCAGCAGCTTAGCTTTGGACAGGGGTAGATATGGCTACACCTTC
j_gene: TRBJ1-4; d_gene: .; abundance: many; v_gene: TRBV20-1; CDR3aa: CSARGGTFELEKLFF; CDR3nt: TGCAGTGCTAGAGGCGGGACTTTCGAGTTGGAAAAACTGTTTTTT
j_gene: TRBJ2-7; d_gene: .; abundance: few; v_gene: TRBV5-1; CDR3aa: CASSLGTAAGYEQYF; CDR3nt: TGCGCCAGCAGCCTGGGAACGGCTGCCGGATACGAGCAGTACTTC
j_gene: TRBJ2-1; d_gene: .; abundance: many; v_gene: TRBV5-4; CDR3aa: CASSSSKGGRYNEQFF; CDR3nt: TGTGCCAGCAGCTCAAGCAAGGGGGGGCGTTACAATGAGCAGTTCTTC
j_gene: TRBJ1-1; d_gene: TRBD1; abundance: .; v_gene: TRBV29-1; CDR3aa: CSVLPQGYTEAFF; CDR3nt: TGCAGCGTCCTGCCACAGGGGTACACTGAAGCTTTCTTT
j_gene: TRBJ1-1; d_gene: .; abundance: few; v_gene: TRBV6-6; CDR3aa: CASSYSLNTEAFF; CDR3nt: TGTGCCAGCAGTTACTCCCTGAACACTGAAGCTTTCTTT
j_gene: TRBJ1-2; d_gene: .; abundance: few; v_gene: TRBV6-6; CDR3aa: CASSYLGHSRSGGYTF; CDR3nt: TGTGCCAGCAGTTACTTGGGACACTCTCGATCGGGAGGCTACACCTTC
j_gene: TRBJ1-1; d_gene: .; abundance: .; v_gene: TRBV12-3/TRBV12-4; CDR3aa: CASSSPPQGNTEAFF; CDR3nt: TGTGCCAGCAGTTCCCCCCCCCAGGGGAACACTGAAGCTTTCTTT
j_gene: TRBJ2-2; d_gene: .; abundance: many; v_gene: TRBV9; CDR3aa: CASSAPGTSTGELFF; CDR3nt: TGTGCCAGCAGCGCTCCCGGGACTTCGACCGGGGAGCTGTTTTTT
j_gene: TRBJ1-2; d_gene: TRBD1; abundance: .; v_gene: TRBV19; CDR3aa: CASSFRTGNGNYGYTF; CDR3nt: TGTGCCAGTAGTTTCCGGACAGGAAACGGTAACTATGGCTACACCTTC
j_gene: TRBJ2-1; d_gene: .; abundance: .; v_gene: TRBV5-1; CDR3aa: CASSSSLVGTEQFF; CDR3nt: TGCGCCAGCAGCTCCTCTTTGGTCGGTACTGAGCAGTTCTTC
j_gene: TRBJ2-3; d_gene: .; abundance: .; v_gene: TRBV12-3/TRBV12-4; CDR3aa: CASVEANTDTQYF; CDR3nt: TGTGCCAGCGTGGAAGCGAACACAGATACGCAGTATTTT
j_gene: TRBJ2-2; d_gene: .; abundance: few; v_gene: TRBV30; CDR3aa: CAVETGELFF; CDR3nt: TGTGCCGTAGAAACCGGGGAGCTGTTTTTT
j_gene: TRBJ2-3; d_gene: .; abundance: .; v_gene: TRBV7-8; CDR3aa: CASSWGLNTDTQYF; CDR3nt: TGTGCCAGCAGCTGGGGACTCAACACAGATACGCAGTATTTT
j_gene: TRBJ1-4; d_gene: .; abundance: few; v_gene: TRBV30; CDR3aa: CAWSRDRNEKLFF; CDR3nt: TGTGCCTGGAGTCGGGACCGAAATGAAAAACTGTTTTTT
j_gene: TRBJ2-5; d_gene: .; abundance: .; v_gene: TRBV7-3; CDR3aa: CASSLGTPESQYF; CDR3nt: TGTGCCAGCAGCCTAGGGACACCGGAATCCCAGTACTTC
j_gene: TRBJ2-3; d_gene: .; abundance: few; v_gene: TRBV7-8; CDR3aa: CASSFGERDTQYF; CDR3nt: TGTGCCAGCAGCTTCGGGGAAAGAGATACGCAGTATTTT
j_gene: TRBJ2-7; d_gene: TRBD2; abundance: few; v_gene: TRBV3-1; CDR3aa: CASSQGLADSYEQYF; CDR3nt: TGTGCCAGCAGCCAAGGACTAGCGGACTCCTACGAGCAGTACTTC
j_gene: TRBJ2-7; d_gene: .; abundance: few; v_gene: TRBV29-1; CDR3aa: CSVVGPSSYEQYF; CDR3nt: TGCAGCGTTGTTGGGCCCAGCTCCTACGAGCAGTACTTC
j_gene: TRBJ2-3; d_gene: TRBD1; abundance: .; v_gene: TRBV10-3; CDR3aa: CAISSGQVADTQYF; CDR3nt: TGTGCCATCAGCTCGGGACAGGTGGCAGATACGCAGTATTTT